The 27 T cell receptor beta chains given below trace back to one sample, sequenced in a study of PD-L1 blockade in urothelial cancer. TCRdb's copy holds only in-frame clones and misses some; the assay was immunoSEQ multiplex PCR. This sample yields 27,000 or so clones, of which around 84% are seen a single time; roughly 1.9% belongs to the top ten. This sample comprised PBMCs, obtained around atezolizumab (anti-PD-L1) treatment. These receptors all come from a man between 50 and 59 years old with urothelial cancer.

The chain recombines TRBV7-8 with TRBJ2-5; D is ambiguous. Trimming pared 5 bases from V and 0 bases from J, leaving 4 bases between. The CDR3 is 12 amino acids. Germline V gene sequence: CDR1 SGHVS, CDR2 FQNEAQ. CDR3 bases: TGTGCCAGCAGCCGCGACCAAGAGACCCAGTACTTC. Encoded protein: CASSRDQETQYF.

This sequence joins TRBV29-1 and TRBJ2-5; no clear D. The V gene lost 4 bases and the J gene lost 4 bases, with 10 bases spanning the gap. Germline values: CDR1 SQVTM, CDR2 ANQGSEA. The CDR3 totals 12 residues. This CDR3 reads CSVVAFGETQYF. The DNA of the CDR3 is TGCAGCGTTGTAGCCTTCGGAGAGACCCAGTACTTC.

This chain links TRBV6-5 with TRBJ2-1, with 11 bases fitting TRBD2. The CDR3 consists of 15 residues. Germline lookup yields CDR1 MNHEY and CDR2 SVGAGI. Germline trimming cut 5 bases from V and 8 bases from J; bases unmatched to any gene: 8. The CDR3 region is CASSVLAGGGDEQFF. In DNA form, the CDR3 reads TGTGCCAGCAGTGTCCTAGCGGGGGGAGGGGATGAGCAGTTCTTC.

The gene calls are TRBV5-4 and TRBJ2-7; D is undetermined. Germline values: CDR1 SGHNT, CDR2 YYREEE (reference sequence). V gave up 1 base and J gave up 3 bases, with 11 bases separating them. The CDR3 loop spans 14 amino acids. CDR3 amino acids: CASSLYRQDYEQYF. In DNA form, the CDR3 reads TGTGCCAGCAGCTTGTACCGCCAGGACTACGAGCAGTACTTC.

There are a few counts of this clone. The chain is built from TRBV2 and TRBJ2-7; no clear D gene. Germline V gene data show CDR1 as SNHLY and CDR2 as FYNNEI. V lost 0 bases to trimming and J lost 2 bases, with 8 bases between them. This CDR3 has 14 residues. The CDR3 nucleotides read TGTGCCAGCAGTGAAGCTCTTCCCCCCTACGAGCAGTACTTC. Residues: CASSEALPPYEQYF.

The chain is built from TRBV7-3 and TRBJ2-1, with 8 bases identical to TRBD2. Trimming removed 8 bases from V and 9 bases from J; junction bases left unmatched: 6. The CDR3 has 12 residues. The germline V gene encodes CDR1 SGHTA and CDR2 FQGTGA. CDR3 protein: CASDGGAGEQFF. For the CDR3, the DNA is TGTGCCAGCGACGGGGGGGCTGGTGAGCAGTTCTTC.

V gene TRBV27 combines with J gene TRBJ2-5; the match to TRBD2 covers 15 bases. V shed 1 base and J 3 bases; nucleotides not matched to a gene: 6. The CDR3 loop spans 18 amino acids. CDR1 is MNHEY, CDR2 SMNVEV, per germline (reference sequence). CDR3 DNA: TGTGCCAGCAGTTTATTGGGACTAGCGGGAGGCATGGAAGAGACCCAGTACTTC. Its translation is CASSLLGLAGGMEETQYF.

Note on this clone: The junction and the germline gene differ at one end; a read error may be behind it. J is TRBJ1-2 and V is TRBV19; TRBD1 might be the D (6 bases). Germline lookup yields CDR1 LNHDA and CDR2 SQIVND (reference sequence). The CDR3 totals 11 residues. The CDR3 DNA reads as TGTGCCAGTAGTATTCCCCGGGACATCAAATTC. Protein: CASSIPRDIKF.

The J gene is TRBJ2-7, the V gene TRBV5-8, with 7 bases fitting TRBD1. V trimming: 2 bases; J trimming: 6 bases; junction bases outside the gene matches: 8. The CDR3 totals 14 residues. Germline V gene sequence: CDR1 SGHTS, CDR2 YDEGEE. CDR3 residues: CASSLQGPGGEQYF. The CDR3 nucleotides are TGTGCCAGCAGCTTACAGGGGCCGGGTGGCGAGCAGTACTTC.

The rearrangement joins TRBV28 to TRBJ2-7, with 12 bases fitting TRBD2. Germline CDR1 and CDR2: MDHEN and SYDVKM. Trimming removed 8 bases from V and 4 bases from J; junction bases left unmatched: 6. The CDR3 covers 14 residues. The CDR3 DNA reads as TGTGCCAGCCGGACTAGCGGGAATTCTTACGAGCAGTACTTC. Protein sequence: CASRTSGNSYEQYF.

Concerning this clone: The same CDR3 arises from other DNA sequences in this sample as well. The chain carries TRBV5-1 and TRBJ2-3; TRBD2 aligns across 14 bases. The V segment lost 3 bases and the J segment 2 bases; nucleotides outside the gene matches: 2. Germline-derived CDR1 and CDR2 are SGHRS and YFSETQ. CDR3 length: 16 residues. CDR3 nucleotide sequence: TGCGCCAGCAGCTCGGGACTAGCGGGGGTCACAGATACGCAGTATTTT. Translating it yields CASSSGLAGVTDTQYF. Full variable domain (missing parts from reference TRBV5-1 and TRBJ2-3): KAGVTQTPRYLIKTRGQQVTLSCSPISGHRSVSWYQQTPGQGLQFLFEYFSETQRNKGNFPGRFSGRQFSNSRSEMNVSTLELGDSALYLCASSSGLAGVTDTQYFGPGTRLTVL.

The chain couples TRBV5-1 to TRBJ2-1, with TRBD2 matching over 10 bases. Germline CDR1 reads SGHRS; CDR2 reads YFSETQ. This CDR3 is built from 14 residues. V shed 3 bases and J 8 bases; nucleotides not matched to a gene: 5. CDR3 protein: CASSWGSGRYEQFF. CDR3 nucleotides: TGCGCCAGCAGCTGGGGTAGCGGGAGGTATGAGCAGTTCTTC.

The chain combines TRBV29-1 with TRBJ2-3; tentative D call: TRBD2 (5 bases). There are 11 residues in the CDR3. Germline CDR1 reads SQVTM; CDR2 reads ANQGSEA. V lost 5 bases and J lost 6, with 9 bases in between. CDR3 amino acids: CSVSTTDTQYF. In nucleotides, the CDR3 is TGCAGCGTTTCGACTACGGATACGCAGTATTTT.

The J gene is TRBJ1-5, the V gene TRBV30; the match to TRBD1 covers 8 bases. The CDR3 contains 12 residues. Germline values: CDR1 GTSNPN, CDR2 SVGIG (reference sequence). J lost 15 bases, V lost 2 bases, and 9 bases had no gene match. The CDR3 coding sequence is TGTGCCTGGAGTACGGGACAGGCCCTCCCGCATTTT. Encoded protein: CAWSTGQALPHF. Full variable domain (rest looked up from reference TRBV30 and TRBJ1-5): SQTIHQWPATLVQPVGSPLSLECTVEGTSNPNLYWYRQAAGRGLQLLFYSVGIGQISSEVPQNLSASRPQDRQFILSSKKLLLSDSGFYLCAWSTGQALPHFGDGTRLSIL.

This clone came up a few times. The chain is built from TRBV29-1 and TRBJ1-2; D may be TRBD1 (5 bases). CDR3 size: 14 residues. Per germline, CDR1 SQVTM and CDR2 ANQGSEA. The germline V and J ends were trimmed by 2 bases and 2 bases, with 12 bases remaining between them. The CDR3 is CSVEPRVKNYGYTF. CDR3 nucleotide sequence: TGCAGCGTTGAACCCAGGGTAAAAAACTATGGCTACACCTTC.

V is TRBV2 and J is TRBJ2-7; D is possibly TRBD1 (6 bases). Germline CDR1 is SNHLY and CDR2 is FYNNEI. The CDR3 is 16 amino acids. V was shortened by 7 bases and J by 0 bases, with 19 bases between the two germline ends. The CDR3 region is CASILTLPGHSYEQYF. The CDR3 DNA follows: TGTGCCAGCATTTTGACCCTTCCGGGACACTCCTACGAGCAGTACTTC.

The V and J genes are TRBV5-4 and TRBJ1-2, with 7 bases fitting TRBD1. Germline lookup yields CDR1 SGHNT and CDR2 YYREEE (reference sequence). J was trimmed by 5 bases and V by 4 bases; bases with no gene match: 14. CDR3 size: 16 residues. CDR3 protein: CASSHDIGRGVYGYTF. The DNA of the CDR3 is TGTGCCAGCAGCCATGACATCGGCAGGGGGGTTTATGGCTACACCTTC.

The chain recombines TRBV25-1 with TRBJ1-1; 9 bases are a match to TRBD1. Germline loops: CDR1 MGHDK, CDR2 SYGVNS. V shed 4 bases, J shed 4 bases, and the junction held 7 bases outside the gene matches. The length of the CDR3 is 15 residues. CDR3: CASSGTGTGSTEAFF. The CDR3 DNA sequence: TGTGCCAGCAGTGGCACCGGGACAGGGAGCACTGAAGCTTTCTTT.

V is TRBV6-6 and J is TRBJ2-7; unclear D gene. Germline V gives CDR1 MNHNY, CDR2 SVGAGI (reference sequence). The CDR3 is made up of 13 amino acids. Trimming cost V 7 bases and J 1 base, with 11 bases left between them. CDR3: CASKQLRSYEQYF. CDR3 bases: TGTGCCAGCAAACAGTTACGTTCCTACGAGCAGTACTTC.

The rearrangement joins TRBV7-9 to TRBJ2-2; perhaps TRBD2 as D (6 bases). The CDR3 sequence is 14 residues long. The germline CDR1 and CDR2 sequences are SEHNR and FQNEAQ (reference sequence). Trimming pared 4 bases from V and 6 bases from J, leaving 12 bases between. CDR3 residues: CASSYDWGAGELFF. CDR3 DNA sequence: TGTGCCAGCAGCTACGATTGGGGGGCCGGGGAGCTGTTTTTT.

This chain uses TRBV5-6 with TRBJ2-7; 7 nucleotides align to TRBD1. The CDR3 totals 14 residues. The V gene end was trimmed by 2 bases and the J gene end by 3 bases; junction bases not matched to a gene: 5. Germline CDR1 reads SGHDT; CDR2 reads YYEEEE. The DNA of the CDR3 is TGTGCCAGCAGCTTCTCTGCAGGGGGCTACGAGCAGTACTTC. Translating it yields CASSFSAGGYEQYF.

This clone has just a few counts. CDR3 DNA sequence: TGTGCCAGCAGTTTATCGAGGGGGAGAGATACGCAGTATTTT. It specifies CASSLSRGRDTQYF. This sequence joins TRBV27 and TRBJ2-3, with TRBD1 as a possible D gene (6 bases). The CDR3 loop spans 14 amino acids. Trimming took 0 bases from V and 5 from J, leaving 9 bases between them. Per germline, CDR1 MNHEY and CDR2 SMNVEV (reference sequence).

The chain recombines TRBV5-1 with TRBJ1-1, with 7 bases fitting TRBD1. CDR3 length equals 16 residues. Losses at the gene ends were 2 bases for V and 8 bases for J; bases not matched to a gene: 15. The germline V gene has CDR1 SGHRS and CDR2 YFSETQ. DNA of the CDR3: TGCGCCAGCAGCTTTCCAACAGGGGTAGGATTGACAGAAGCTTTCTTT. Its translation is CASSFPTGVGLTEAFF.

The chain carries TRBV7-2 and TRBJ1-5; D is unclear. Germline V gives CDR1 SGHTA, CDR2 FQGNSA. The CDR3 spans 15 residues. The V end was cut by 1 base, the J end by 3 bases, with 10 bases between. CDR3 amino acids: CASSLVRSFNQPQHF. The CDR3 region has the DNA TGTGCCAGCAGCTTAGTAAGGAGTTTCAATCAGCCCCAGCATTTT.

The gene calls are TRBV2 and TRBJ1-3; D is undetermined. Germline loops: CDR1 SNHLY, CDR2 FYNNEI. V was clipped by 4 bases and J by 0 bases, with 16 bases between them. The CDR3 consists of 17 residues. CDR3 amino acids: CASSVVPQVGSGNTIYF. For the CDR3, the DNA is TGTGCCAGCAGTGTTGTTCCTCAGGTCGGCTCTGGAAACACCATATATTTT.

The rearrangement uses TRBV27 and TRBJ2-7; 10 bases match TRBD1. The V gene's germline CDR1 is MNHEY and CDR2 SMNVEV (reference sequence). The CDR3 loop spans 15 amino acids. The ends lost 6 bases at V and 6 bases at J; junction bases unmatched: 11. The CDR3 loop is CASSSPGTGVLEQYF. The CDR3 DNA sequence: TGTGCCAGCAGCTCTCCGGGGACAGGGGTACTCGAGCAGTACTTC.

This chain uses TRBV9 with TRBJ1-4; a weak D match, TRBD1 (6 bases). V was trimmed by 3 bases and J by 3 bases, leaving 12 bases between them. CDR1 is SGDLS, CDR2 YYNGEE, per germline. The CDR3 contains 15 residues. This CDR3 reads CASSGGTSSNEKLFF. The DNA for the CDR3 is TGTGCCAGCAGCGGGGGGACATCTTCTAATGAAAAACTGTTTTTT.